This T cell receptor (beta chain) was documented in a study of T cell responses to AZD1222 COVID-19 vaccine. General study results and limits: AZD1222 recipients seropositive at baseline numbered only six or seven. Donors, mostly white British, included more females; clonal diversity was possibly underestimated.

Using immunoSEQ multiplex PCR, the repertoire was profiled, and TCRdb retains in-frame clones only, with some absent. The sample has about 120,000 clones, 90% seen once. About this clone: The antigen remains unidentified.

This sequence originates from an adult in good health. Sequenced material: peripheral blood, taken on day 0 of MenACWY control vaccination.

The CDR3 coding sequence is TGTGCCAGTAGTATAGAAAGGACGAACACCGGGGAGCTGTTTTTT. Residues: CASSIERTNTGELFF. V is TRBV19 and J is TRBJ2-2, with no clear D. Trimming pared 0 bases from V and 0 bases from J, leaving 5 bases between. Germline CDR1 is LNHDA and CDR2 is SQIVND (reference sequence). There are 15 residues in the CDR3.